This TCR beta chain appears in the sequencing data of a study of PD-L1 blockade in urothelial cancer. Study as a whole: Administration of atezolizumab to patients began around 2014, at 1,200 mg intravenously every 3 weeks. Median blood clonality was 0.080, with around 77,000 unique TCRs.

General study results and limits: Clonality of blood TCR below the median before treatment predicted better survival.

The time point was: pretreatment peripheral blood. Profiled with immunoSEQ multiplex PCR; TCRdb holds only in-frame clones, not every one. There are approximately 39,000 clones in the sample; around four fifths occur only once, and over 12% lies in the top ten. The J segment lost 2 bases and the V segment lost 2 bases, leaving 5 bases of the junction unmatched. From germline, CDR1 is SGHAT and CDR2 FQNNGV. This CDR3 is 16 amino acids long. Worth noting for this clone: Its antigen is unidentified.

The rearrangement uses TRBV11-2 and TRBJ2-2; 7 positions agree with TRBD2. This receptor was identified in an elderly man with urothelial cancer. The source material was PBMCs, sampled around atezolizumab (anti-PD-L1) treatment. The CDR3 reads CASSLNGLVNTGELFF. The CDR3 bases are TGTGCCAGCAGCTTAAACGGACTAGTAAACACCGGGGAGCTGTTTTTT.